These 31 T cell receptor beta chains came from one sample sequenced in a study of blood T cells in healthy people across ages. Primed by a sample-barcoded 5' primer and a J-beta primer mix, a second PCR proceeded for 7 to 11 cycles. One entry per CDR3 protein, called by TCRdb with MiXCR from the 5' RACE reads. The sample lists approximately 810,000 distinct CDR3 sequences; 30% to 45% were seen once. The sequenced material came from blood. All receptors come from a man aged 18-30 years in good health.

This rearrangement joins TRBV12-5 to TRBJ2-3; the D is unclear. Trimming left V 5 bases short and J 2 bases short, with 8 bases between. The CDR3 loop spans 13 amino acids. The germline gives CDR1 LGHNT, CDR2 FRNRAP. The CDR3 DNA follows: TGTGCTAGTGGTCCCCTCCCCACAGATACGCAGTATTTT. This encodes CASGPLPTDTQYF.

This clonotype appeared a few times. The rearrangement links TRBV20-1 to TRBJ1-1; TRBD1 is a possible D gene (6 bases). Germline assignment: CDR1 DFQATT and CDR2 SNEGSKA (reference sequence). The V end lost 1 base, the J end lost 0 bases, and 9 bases lay between the germline ends. This CDR3 has 14 residues. The DNA for the CDR3 is TGCAGTGCTAGAGGCCGGGACATGAACACTGAAGCTTTCTTT. Residues: CSARGRDMNTEAFF.

This chain joins TRBV12-3 or TRBV12-4 and TRBJ1-6; D might be TRBD1 (5 bases). This CDR3 region has 10 residues. The germline V and J ends were trimmed by 4 bases and 17 bases, with 9 bases remaining between them. The CDR3 region has the DNA TGTGCCAGCAGTTCCGGGACGGTCCACTTT. Its protein product is CASSSGTVHF.

This rearrangement joins TRBV5-1 to TRBJ1-1, with 10 bases identical to TRBD1. There are 17 residues in the CDR3. V was pared by 0 bases and J by 8 bases, with 13 bases of the junction left unmatched. Germline lookup yields CDR1 SGHRS and CDR2 YFSETQ. The CDR3 here is CASSLAGDRGSGTEAFF. CDR3 bases: TGCGCCAGCAGCTTGGCCGGGGACAGGGGTTCTGGTACCGAAGCTTTCTTT.

In the case of this clonotype: A single base separates this from a much larger clone, so it may be a read error. The J gene is TRBJ2-5, the V gene TRBV29-1; D remains unclear. CDR1 is SQVTM, CDR2 ANQGSEA, per germline. The CDR3 runs 13 residues. CDR3 region: CSVDVGYQEAQYF. In DNA, the CDR3 is TGCAGCGTTGATGTAGGGTACCAAGAGGCCCAGTACTTC.

In its sample, this clonotype was seen a few times. The chain employs TRBV10-3 and TRBJ2-6; 11 bases are a match to TRBD1. The J segment lost 7 bases and the V segment lost 6 bases, leaving 11 bases of the junction unmatched. Per germline, CDR1 ENHRY and CDR2 SYGVKD. The CDR3 spans 17 residues. The chain's CDR3 is CAIRGTGGNFFANVLTF. Written as DNA, the CDR3 is TGTGCCATCAGGGGGACAGGGGGTAATTTCTTTGCCAACGTCCTGACTTTC.

This clonotype was counted ten times or more. The chain employs TRBV2 and TRBJ2-1; 7 nucleotides agree with TRBD2. From germline, CDR1 is SNHLY and CDR2 FYNNEI. The CDR3 extends over 17 amino acids. V shed 6 bases, J shed 6 bases, and the junction held 17 bases outside the gene matches. In DNA, the CDR3 is TGTGCCAGCAGGGATCTCGGTGGACTAGATTCACGCAATGAGCAGTTCTTC. Its protein product is CASRDLGGLDSRNEQFF.

This clonotype appeared a few times. The chain is built from TRBV2 and TRBJ1-4, with 7 positions matching TRBD1. Germline V gives CDR1 SNHLY, CDR2 FYNNEI. The length of the CDR3 is 15 residues. V lost 4 bases, J lost 1 base, and 3 bases stayed unmatched. The CDR3 sequence: CASSVAGGTNEKLFF. The CDR3 nucleotides read TGTGCCAGCAGTGTGGCAGGGGGAACTAATGAAAAACTGTTTTTT.

The chain joins TRBV12-3 or TRBV12-4 to TRBJ1-1; D not certain. The CDR3 is 12 residues long. V was clipped by 2 bases and J by 5 bases, with 6 bases between them. CDR3 bases: TGTGCCAGCAGTTTATTCGGTACTGAAGCTTTCTTT. Its protein is CASSLFGTEAFF.

As concerns this clonotype: A much larger clonotype is one base distant, so this may be a read error. V and J are TRBV6-2 or TRBV6-3 and TRBJ2-1, with a tentative D call TRBD1 (6 bases). Germline-derived CDR1 and CDR2 are MNHEY and SVGEGT. The CDR3 has 15 residues. V was clipped by 5 bases and J by 10 bases, with 21 bases between them. CDR3 DNA: TGTGCCAGCAGTGCAGAAATCCGGGACACCTACGAGCAGTTCTTC. Amino acids: CASSAEIRDTYEQFF.

Ten or more counts support this clonotype. This chain connects TRBV20-1 to TRBJ1-2; 7 bases map to TRBD1. The germline gives CDR1 DFQATT, CDR2 SNEGSKA (reference sequence). This CDR3 region has 13 residues. With 6 bases clipped from V and 6 bases from J, the junction kept 10 bases outside the gene matches. CDR3 bases: TGCAGTGCGAACAGGGGTAGTATGGATGGCTACACCTTC. Translated: CSANRGSMDGYTF.

V gene TRBV20-1 combines with J gene TRBJ1-2; D is possibly TRBD1 (5 bases). With 6 bases removed from V and 4 bases from J, the gap between germline ends came to 12 bases. CDR1 DFQATT and CDR2 SNEGSKA come from the germline V gene (reference sequence). The CDR3 contains 12 residues. The CDR3 DNA reads TGCAGTGCGGCAAGGGACGCCTATGGCTACACCTTC. Its translation: CSAARDAYGYTF.

V is TRBV20-1 and J is TRBJ2-1; 8 positions agree with TRBD2. CDR1 DFQATT and CDR2 SNEGSKA come from the germline V gene (reference sequence). V lost 6 bases, J lost 2 bases, and 9 bases stayed unmatched. CDR3 length: 15 residues. The CDR3 sequence is CSASSGTSPYNEQFF. Here the CDR3 DNA reads TGCAGTGCGAGTTCCGGGACTAGTCCCTACAATGAGCAGTTCTTC.

The chain employs TRBV20-1 and TRBJ2-5; 9 bases map to TRBD1. The J segment lost 0 bases and the V segment lost 2 bases, leaving 4 bases of the junction unmatched. The CDR3 contains 15 residues. CDR1 is DFQATT, CDR2 SNEGSKA, per germline (reference sequence). CDR3 residues: CSARRGTGYQETQYF. The CDR3 DNA follows: TGCAGTGCTAGAAGAGGGACAGGGTACCAAGAGACCCAGTACTTC.

This clonotype was observed at least ten times. This chain connects TRBV20-1 to TRBJ2-7; 14 bases map to TRBD2. This CDR3 contains 17 residues. CDR1 and CDR2 (germline): DFQATT, SNEGSKA (reference sequence). The DNA for the CDR3 is TGCAGGGCGAAACCGGGACTAGCGGGGGCCATTACCTACGAGCAGTACTTC. This encodes CRAKPGLAGAITYEQYF.

This clonotype has only a few counts. At one end the junction does not follow the germline gene, possibly because of a read error. The chain has TRBV11-1 and TRBJ2-3; D is unresolved. The CDR3 spans 15 residues. The germline V gene has CDR1 SGHAT and CDR2 FQDESV (reference sequence). This chain's CDR3 is CASSLALGRTDTQYF. CDR3 DNA sequence: TGTGCTAGCAGCTTAGCCCTGGGTCGCACAGATACGCAGTATTTT.

The chain has TRBV21-1 and TRBJ2-4; whether TRBD2, the table's D call, matches the DNA was not checked. TRBJ2-7 explains the end of the DNA better; the J call may be wrong. TRBV21-1 is a documented pseudogene. The CDR3 sequence is 12 residues long. Here the CDR3 DNA reads TGTGCCAGGATTGTAGTCCTGTACGAGCAGTACTTC. Amino acids: CARIVVLYEQYF.

The genes are TRBV27 and TRBJ2-3, with 8 positions matching TRBD2. The CDR3 sequence is 14 residues long. CDR1 is MNHEY, CDR2 SMNVEV, per germline (reference sequence). Trimming cost V 10 bases and J 2 bases; bases outside gene matches: 8. The CDR3 nucleotides are TGTGCCACCGGGCCAGCGGGGGACACAGATACGCAGTATTTT. As protein: CATGPAGDTDTQYF.

CDR3 amino acids: CASGDGESHEQFF. The CDR3 nucleotides read TGTGCCAGTGGAGACGGGGAATCGCATGAGCAGTTCTTC. This chain links TRBV9 with TRBJ2-1; D may be TRBD2 (5 bases). Germline CDR1 and CDR2: SGDLS and YYNGEE. The V gene lost 8 bases and the J gene lost 8 bases, with 17 bases spanning the gap. The CDR3 length is 13 residues.

The CDR3 loop is CASSLTADTEAFF. The CDR3, as DNA: TGTGCCAGCAGTTTAACTGCCGACACTGAAGCTTTCTTT. The chain uses TRBV28 and TRBJ1-1; no definite D call. Germline V gene data show CDR1 as MDHEN and CDR2 as SYDVKM. Deletions cut 2 bases from V and 3 bases from J, with 7 bases between. The CDR3 contains 13 residues.

Ten or more counts support this clonotype. The chain combines TRBV5-1 with TRBJ1-2, with D tentatively TRBD1 (6 bases). CDR1 is SGHRS and CDR2 is YFSETQ in the germline V gene. Trimming removed 4 bases at V and 2 bases at J, with 9 bases between. The CDR3 is 13 amino acids. CDR3 DNA sequence: TGCGCCAGCAGCGCGGACAGAAACTATGGCTACACCTTC. Translated, it gives CASSADRNYGYTF.

This chain links TRBV20-1 with TRBJ1-2, with D possibly being TRBD1 (6 bases). The CDR3 is 14 residues long. Per the germline V gene, CDR1 is DFQATT and CDR2 is SNEGSKA (reference sequence). Trimming cost V 5 bases and J 8 bases, with 21 bases left between them. The CDR3 loop is CSAPPGQGARGYTF. The CDR3 region has the DNA TGCAGTGCTCCGCCGGGACAAGGCGCGCGCGGCTACACCTTC.

The rearrangement uses TRBV6-6 and TRBJ2-2; D is uncertain. Germline CDR1 and CDR2: MNHNY and SVGAGI (reference sequence). CDR3 length: 14 residues. V shed 0 bases and J shed 3 bases, with 5 bases lying between them. The CDR3 DNA reads as TGTGCCAGCAGTTACTCGAGAGACACCGGGGAGCTGTTTTTT. It specifies CASSYSRDTGELFF.

Only a few counts were recorded for this clonotype. The rearrangement links TRBV10-3 to TRBJ2-3; D uncertain. Germline V gives CDR1 ENHRY, CDR2 SYGVKD. The CDR3 sequence is 17 residues long. The germline V and J ends were trimmed by 2 bases and 2 bases, with 17 bases remaining between them. The CDR3 loop is CAISEGPGNRITDTQYF. The CDR3, as DNA: TGTGCCATCAGTGAGGGCCCAGGAAATCGTATCACAGATACGCAGTATTTT.

The sample holds a few counts of this clonotype. The chain links TRBV2 to TRBJ2-7; D perhaps matches TRBD1 (6 bases). The germline gives CDR1 SNHLY, CDR2 FYNNEI. V lost 6 bases to trimming and J lost 3 bases, with 12 bases between them. CDR3 size: 13 residues. The CDR3 is CASSRGQNYEQYF. CDR3 nucleotides: TGTGCCAGCAGCCGCGGACAGAACTACGAGCAGTACTTC.

This clonotype was found a few times. The chain employs TRBV20-1 and TRBJ1-4; D perhaps matches TRBD1 (5 bases). Germline assignment: CDR1 DFQATT and CDR2 SNEGSKA (reference sequence). This CDR3 has 15 amino acids. With 6 bases removed from V and 8 bases from J, the gap between germline ends came to 22 bases. CDR3: CSAPHGVAQGEKLFF. CDR3 sequence (DNA): TGCAGTGCCCCCCATGGTGTTGCGCAGGGCGAAAAACTGTTTTTT.

The rearrangement links TRBV5-1 to TRBJ2-1, with TRBD1 matching over 8 bases. J gave up 4 bases and V 4 bases, and 7 bases lay outside the gene matches. The CDR3 runs to 15 residues. Germline CDR1 and CDR2: SGHRS and YFSETQ. The CDR3 reads CASSNGQGPYNEQFF. CDR3 sequence (DNA): TGCGCCAGCAGCAACGGACAGGGCCCTTACAATGAGCAGTTCTTC. The whole variable domain, filled in from reference TRBV5-1 and TRBJ2-1, reads KAGVTQTPRYLIKTRGQQVTLSCSPISGHRSVSWYQQTPGQGLQFLFEYFSETQRNKGNFPGRFSGRQFSNSRSEMNVSTLELGDSALYLCASSNGQGPYNEQFFGPGTRLTVL.

Points on this clonotype: A much bigger clone sits one base away, suggesting this may be a read error. The chain is built from TRBV12-3 or TRBV12-4 and TRBJ1-2; D may be TRBD1 (6 bases). The V and J ends lost 7 bases and 8 bases respectively, with 17 bases between them. This CDR3 contains 13 residues. The CDR3 protein is CASTGTGRGGYTF. The CDR3 nucleotides read TGTGCCAGCACCGGTACAGGGAGGGGAGGCTACACCTTC.

This chain links TRBV5-5 with TRBJ2-7, with 7 bases matching TRBD1. This CDR3 region has 16 residues. Losses at the gene ends were 3 bases for V and 2 bases for J; bases not matched to a gene: 11. Germline V gene sequence: CDR1 SGHKS, CDR2 YYEKEE (reference sequence). The CDR3 sequence: CASSSLDRVIPYEQYF. The CDR3 DNA sequence: TGTGCCAGCAGCTCGCTAGACAGGGTGATCCCCTACGAGCAGTACTTC.

There are many counts of this clonotype. The chain has TRBV9 and TRBJ2-7, with D maybe TRBD1 (5 bases). V lost 0 bases to trimming and J lost 3 bases, with 7 bases between them. The CDR3 runs to 13 residues. Germline values: CDR1 SGDLS, CDR2 YYNGEE. CDR3 protein: CASSVGQNYEQYF. The CDR3 bases are TGTGCCAGCAGCGTAGGACAGAACTACGAGCAGTACTTC.

This clonotype has a count of ten or more. The DNA of the CDR3 is TGTGCCAGTAGTCTTACTAGCGGGGATTACAATGAGCAGTTCTTC. Its protein product is CASSLTSGDYNEQFF. The chain uses TRBV19 and TRBJ2-1, with 10 bases identical to TRBD2. Per the germline V gene, CDR1 is LNHDA and CDR2 is SQIVND (reference sequence). The CDR3 spans 15 residues. After removal of 5 bases from V and 4 bases from J, the junction contained 5 bases not matched to a gene. Based on the CDR3 plus reference TRBV19 and TRBJ2-1, the full variable domain is DGGITQSPKYLFRKEGQNVTLSCEQNLNHDAMYWYRQDPGQGLRLIYYSQIVNDFQKGDIAEGYSVSREKKESFPLTVTSAQKNPTAFYLCASSLTSGDYNEQFFGPGTRLTVL.